One sample yielded the 25 T cell receptor beta chains listed below, sequenced in a study of graft-versus-host responses after intestinal transplantation. The antigens of these receptors remain unknown. The assay was immunoSEQ multiplex PCR, and TCRdb's table has in-frame clones only and misses some. The table lists 80,000 to 100,000 clones, roughly 90% of them singletons, with over 0.15% in the top ten. The sample in question was unstimulated CD4+ T cells sorted from spleen or lymph node cells, obtained before intestinal transplant. These TCRs come from a human donor who received an intestinal transplant.

The rearrangement uses TRBV28 and TRBJ1-6, with unresolved D. The ends were cut back, 8 bases at V and 0 bases at J, with 11 bases in the middle. The germline CDR1 and CDR2 sequences are MDHEN and SYDVKM. The CDR3 totals 15 residues. Here the CDR3 DNA reads TGTGCCAGCGTCCCCGCGAGCTCCTATAATTCACCCCTCCACTTT. This sequence encodes CASVPASSYNSPLHF. Complete variable domain (other parts from reference TRBV28 and TRBJ1-6): DVKVTQSSRYLVKRTGEKVFLECVQDMDHENMFWYRQDPGLGLRLIYFSYDVKMKEKGDIPEGYSVSREKKERFSLILESASTNQTSMYLCASVPASSYNSPLHFGNGTRLTVT.

In this sample, this clone turned up a few times. V usage is TRBV5-8 and J usage is TRBJ2-1; D is possibly TRBD2 (5 bases). CDR3 length: 14 amino acids. The V end lost 10 bases, the J end lost 0 bases, and 14 bases lay between the germline ends. Germline V gives CDR1 SGHTS, CDR2 YDEGEE. In DNA, the CDR3 is TGTGCCGTAGGGCTGGGGAGCTCCTACAATGAGCAGTTCTTC. Translation gives CAVGLGSSYNEQFF.

The CDR3 DNA is TGTGCCAGCAGCAGGACTAGCGGGAGGGATTACGAGCAGTACTTC. Translated, it gives CASSRTSGRDYEQYF. The J gene is TRBJ2-7, the V gene TRBV5-5, with 15 bases identical to TRBD2. The germline gives CDR1 SGHKS, CDR2 YYEKEE (reference sequence). The V gene end was trimmed by 4 bases and the J gene end by 4 bases; junction bases not matched to a gene: 3. This CDR3 region has 15 residues.

The gene calls are TRBV7-3 and TRBJ2-1; 12 bases are shared with TRBD2. Looked up from germline, CDR1 is SGHTA and CDR2 is FQGTGA. V dropped 5 bases and J dropped 8; count of bases not matched to a gene: 7. The CDR3 consists of 15 residues. The CDR3 DNA is TGTGCCAGCAGCCCGCTAGCGGGGGGGCTCGATGAGCAGTTCTTC. It translates to CASSPLAGGLDEQFF.

The J gene is TRBJ2-5, the V gene TRBV30; 13 bases agree with TRBD2. The V gene's germline CDR1 is GTSNPN and CDR2 SVGIG (reference sequence). This CDR3 has 15 residues. V gave up 3 bases and J gave up 5 bases; unmatched junction bases: 6. The CDR3 DNA sequence: TGTGCCTGGAGCCTTGGACTAGCGGGAGCCGAGACCCAGTACTTC. It encodes CAWSLGLAGAETQYF.

The J gene is TRBJ2-7, the V gene TRBV28, with TRBD1 matching 8 bases. Unmatched junction bases numbered 3, after V lost 5 bases and J lost 0 bases. There are 14 residues in the CDR3. Germline-derived CDR1 and CDR2 are MDHEN and SYDVKM. The CDR3 DNA reads as TGTGCCAGCAGTCCCGGACAGGGCTCCTACGAGCAGTACTTC. It is translated as CASSPGQGSYEQYF.

The chain carries TRBV4-1 and TRBJ1-1, with unresolved D. The germline V gene encodes CDR1 MGHRA and CDR2 YSYEKL. The CDR3 loop spans 16 amino acids. V was trimmed by 6 bases and J by 4 bases, leaving 21 bases between them. This CDR3 is CASSGRMRAAFTEAFF. CDR3 DNA: TGCGCCAGCAGTGGGCGGATGAGGGCAGCCTTCACTGAAGCTTTCTTT.

The gene calls are TRBV12-5 and TRBJ2-5; TRBD2 is a possible D gene (6 bases). Trimming removed 2 bases from V and 2 bases from J, with 24 bases in between. The CDR3 has 19 residues. CDR1 is LGHNT and CDR2 is FRNRAP in the germline V gene. The CDR3, as DNA: TGTGCTAGTGGTTTGAATAGCAAAGAGACAGACGGACTACAAGAGACCCAGTACTTC. Its translation is CASGLNSKETDGLQETQYF.

CDR3 in DNA: TGCGCCAGCAGCTTGCCCTACGGGGATACGCAGTATTTT. Amino acids: CASSLPYGDTQYF. The V call is TRBV5-1, the J call TRBJ2-3; D unresolved. The CDR3 totals 13 residues. With 1 base removed from V and 6 bases from J, the gap between germline ends came to 9 bases. The germline V gene encodes CDR1 SGHRS and CDR2 YFSETQ.

The chain couples TRBV2 to TRBJ1-2; D is perhaps TRBD1 (5 bases). The CDR3 consists of 17 residues. CDR1 and CDR2 from the germline V gene are SNHLY and FYNNEI. The V end was cut by 4 bases, the J end by 3 bases, with 21 bases between. CDR3 loop: CASSVWGSGVAHYGYTF. The CDR3 DNA sequence: TGTGCCAGCAGTGTCTGGGGGTCGGGGGTTGCTCACTATGGCTACACCTTC.

V and J are TRBV9 and TRBJ1-1, with TRBD1 matching 7 bases. This CDR3 comprises 16 residues. The trim removed 4 bases at V and 1 base at J, leaving 10 bases unmatched. The germline V gene encodes CDR1 SGDLS and CDR2 YYNGEE. The CDR3 nucleotides are TGTGCCAGCAGCATCGGGACAGCACCAGCGAACACTGAAGCTTTCTTT. Its translation is CASSIGTAPANTEAFF.

This sequence joins TRBV9 and TRBJ2-1, with TRBD2 matching over 14 bases. Trimming cost V 4 bases and J 4 bases; bases outside gene matches: 7. Germline CDR1 is SGDLS and CDR2 is YYNGEE. This CDR3 is 17 amino acids long. The CDR3 loop reads CASSPWTSGRPYNEQFF. The CDR3 DNA reads as TGTGCCAGCAGCCCATGGACTAGCGGGAGGCCTTACAATGAGCAGTTCTTC.

The V gene is TRBV7-2, the J gene TRBJ2-7, with TRBD2 as a possible D gene (6 bases). The CDR3 is 13 amino acids. V lost 1 base, J lost 6 bases, and 10 bases lay in between. Germline CDR1 reads SGHTA; CDR2 reads FQGNSA. CDR3 amino acids: CASSLGRDLEQYF. CDR3 nucleotides: TGTGCCAGCAGCTTAGGGCGGGACCTCGAGCAGTACTTC.

The CDR3 DNA follows: TGTGCCAGCAGACAAGGGACTAGCGGCTCCTACGAGCAGTACTTC. Translation gives CASRQGTSGSYEQYF. This rearrangement joins TRBV28 to TRBJ2-7; 11 bases are a match to TRBD2. The CDR3 has 15 amino acids. Germline assignment: CDR1 MDHEN and CDR2 SYDVKM. V lost 6 bases, J lost 0 bases, and 4 bases stayed unmatched.

The chain carries TRBV5-4 and TRBJ2-7, with 11 bases fitting TRBD2. The CDR3 has 16 residues. Looked up from germline, CDR1 is SGHNT and CDR2 is YYREEE (reference sequence). Trimming removed 3 bases from V and 4 bases from J; junction bases left unmatched: 9. CDR3 nucleotide sequence: TGTGCCAGCAGCTGGGGAACTAGCGGGGGTGTGTACGAGCAGTACTTC. Residues: CASSWGTSGGVYEQYF.

This chain uses TRBV30 with TRBJ1-1; 7 bases align to TRBD1. The V gene end was trimmed by 4 bases and the J gene end by 5 bases; junction bases not matched to a gene: 7. The CDR3 totals 13 residues. Germline CDR1 and CDR2: GTSNPN and SVGIG (reference sequence). The CDR3 sequence: CAWNTGQATEAFF. The CDR3 DNA reads as TGTGCCTGGAACACCGGACAGGCAACTGAAGCTTTCTTT.

CDR3: CASSQPNYSATNEKLFF. CDR3 nucleotides: TGTGCCAGCAGCCAACCTAATTACAGTGCAACTAATGAAAAACTGTTTTTT. The chain joins TRBV11-2 to TRBJ1-4, with no clear D. The CDR3 contains 17 residues. Germline CDR1 SGHAT, CDR2 FQNNGV. Trimming cost V 5 bases and J 0 bases, with 16 bases left between them.

V gene TRBV21-1 combines with J gene TRBJ2-1; the D segment call TRBD1 is taken from the table without a DNA check. TRBV21-1 is a known pseudogene. The CDR3 loop spans 16 amino acids. CDR3 loop: CASSKDPRGALNEQFF. CDR3 nucleotides: TGTGCCAGCAGCAAAGACCCCAGGGGGGCTTTGAATGAGCAGTTCTTC.

This clone was recorded once. This chain joins TRBV30 and TRBJ2-7, with TRBD2 matching over 14 bases. Trimming at V came to 8 bases and at J to 3 bases, leaving 9 bases not matched to a gene. Germline V gives CDR1 GTSNPN, CDR2 SVGIG (reference sequence). This CDR3 is 15 amino acids long. CDR3 bases: TGTGCCACCGGGACTAGCGGGAGTGGGGTCTACGAGCAGTACTTC. Its translation: CATGTSGSGVYEQYF. The full variable domain, completed using reference TRBV30 and TRBJ2-7, is SQTIHQWPATLVQPVGSPLSLECTVEGTSNPNLYWYRQAAGRGLQLLFYSVGIGQISSEVPQNLSASRPQDRQFILSSKKLLLSDSGFYLCATGTSGSGVYEQYFGPGTRLTVT.

This CDR3 is CASSPPEGTEFMNTEAFF. The CDR3 DNA reads as TGTGCCAGCAGCCCTCCAGAGGGGACAGAATTCATGAACACTGAAGCTTTCTTT. The chain is built from TRBV9 and TRBJ1-1; 7 nucleotides align to TRBD1. There are 18 residues in the CDR3. Germline V gives CDR1 SGDLS, CDR2 YYNGEE. Trimming cost V 4 bases and J 0 bases; bases outside gene matches: 15.

Only one count was recorded for this clone. V gene TRBV4-1 combines with J gene TRBJ1-6; D call uncertain. The germline V gene has CDR1 MGHRA and CDR2 YSYEKL. Deletions cut 8 bases from V and 0 bases from J, with 14 bases between. CDR3 length: 16 residues. CDR3 protein: CASRGPGSSYNSPLHF. As DNA, the CDR3 is TGCGCCAGCCGTGGGCCCGGGAGCTCCTATAATTCACCCCTCCACTTT.

This clone came up once. The chain recombines TRBV5-1 with TRBJ2-7, with TRBD1 matching over 7 bases. Trimming removed 4 bases from V and 4 bases from J; junction bases left unmatched: 5. CDR3 size: 13 residues. From germline, CDR1 is SGHRS and CDR2 YFSETQ. CDR3 region: CASSRGQPYEQYF. The CDR3 DNA sequence: TGCGCCAGCAGCCGGGGACAGCCTTACGAGCAGTACTTC.

The gene calls are TRBV4-1 and TRBJ2-7, with TRBD2 identical over 8 bases. The CDR3 runs to 15 residues. Trimming took 0 bases from V and 2 from J; bases not matched to a gene: 3. The germline V gene encodes CDR1 MGHRA and CDR2 YSYEKL. This CDR3 reads CASSQELLAAYEQYF. The DNA of the CDR3 is TGCGCCAGCAGCCAAGAGTTACTAGCGGCCTACGAGCAGTACTTC.

The chain recombines TRBV23-1 with TRBJ1-1, with 9 nucleotides matching TRBD1. TRBV23-1 has ORF status, its function being uncertain. This CDR3 spans 18 amino acids. Trimming took 2 bases from V and 11 from J; bases not matched to a gene: 21. CDR3 residues: CASSQPGPGQGPPGMAFF. In DNA form, the CDR3 reads TGCGCCAGCAGTCAACCCGGACCGGGACAGGGACCCCCAGGTATGGCTTTCTTT.

The V gene is TRBV2, the J gene TRBJ2-7; 7 bases align to TRBD2. Germline-derived CDR1 and CDR2 are SNHLY and FYNNEI. The CDR3 length is 15 residues. Trimming cost V 3 bases and J 1 base; bases outside gene matches: 6. The chain's CDR3 is CASSDGAAGSYEQYF. In nucleotides, the CDR3 is TGTGCCAGCAGTGATGGGGCAGCGGGGTCCTACGAGCAGTACTTC.